The rows below give T cell receptor beta chains drawn from one sample of a study of neurological immune-mediated disorders. TCRdb independently ran MiXCR on the 5' RACE reads; one entry per CDR3 protein. This sample has about 39,000 distinct CDR3 sequences, with around 7.2% found just once. Specimen: CD4+ T cells from blood. The receptors were gathered from a man in his fifties or sixties in good health. Both conserved end residues are trimmed from each CDR3. Clone size is given for some rows only: seen once, a few or many times, or a class if the clone is expanded.

J,V,size,CDR3
TRBJ2-1,TRBV7-8,many,ASSLAGKYNEQF
TRBJ2-7,TRBV7-2,many,ASSASQTGTGWEQY
TRBJ1-2,TRBV7-9,many,ASSPLAAEDT
TRBJ2-1,TRBV24-1,many,ATSDFREQF
TRBJ1-2,TRBV20-1,-,SATTGVPYGYT
TRBJ1-6,TRBV12-3/TRBV12-4,many,ASSSITRGVDRAYNSPLH
TRBJ2-1,TRBV15,many,ATSRGWTSGSAEQF
TRBJ1-1,TRBV7-2,many,ASSFSSGGTEAF
TRBJ2-7,TRBV5-1,many,ASSLEGSGRVEQY
TRBJ2-1,TRBV20-1,many,SARTSGRVNNEQF
TRBJ2-1,TRBV29-1,many,SVGEISGRNEQF
TRBJ1-5,TRBV10-3,many,AISETSLGNQPQH
TRBJ2-5,TRBV7-6,many,ASSYPPSQY
TRBJ2-7,TRBV5-1,many,ASSLILAGGRNYEQY
TRBJ2-2,TRBV27,many,ASSTTSGSWTGELF
TRBJ2-1,TRBV9,many,ASSVGQANYNEQF
TRBJ1-2,TRBV6-5,many,ASTRGADYGYT
TRBJ2-1,TRBV19,-,ATRPPAYNEQF
TRBJ2-1,TRBV18,few,ASSPPTVTYNEQF
TRBJ2-7,TRBV20-1,many,SGQSNYEQY
TRBJ2-6,TRBV20-1,many,SARDWGSGANVLT
TRBJ2-6,TRBV12-3/TRBV12-4,many,ASRSGTGVIGANVLT
TRBJ2-1,TRBV5-1,many,ASNSGSYNEQF
TRBJ2-2,TRBV12-3/TRBV12-4,many,ASSPRFPSTGELF
TRBJ2-2,TRBV6-8,many,ASPQGGTGRGTGELF
TRBJ2-7,TRBV7-2,many,ASSRTSGGGYEQY
TRBJ2-4,TRBV20-1,many,SASPTAKNIQY
TRBJ1-2,TRBV6-5,many,ASGRTGQGNGYT
TRBJ2-5,TRBV30,few,AWAYNQETQY
TRBJ2-2,TRBV7-6,many,ASSTPGQGAFGELF
TRBJ2-7,TRBV5-1,many,ASSSWTGPYEQY
TRBJ2-3,TRBV7-2,-,ASSNSGSKTDTQY
TRBJ2-1,TRBV28,many,ASSLFGGTAGGRYNEQF
TRBJ2-6,TRBV9,many,ASSVRQGAYGANVLT
TRBJ2-1,TRBV5-1,many,ASRISGYSYNEQF
TRBJ1-2,TRBV12-3/TRBV12-4,many,ASSWTEASYGYT
TRBJ2-2,TRBV19,many,ASSDLMGSNTGELF
TRBJ2-7,TRBV20-1,many,SARVADRLSYEQY
TRBJ2-3,TRBV20-1,-,SANGLENTDTQY
TRBJ2-5,TRBV20-1,medium-sized,SARVSRAQETQY
TRBJ1-2,TRBV19,-,ASNQHYGYT
TRBJ1-1,TRBV7-2,many,ASSLLRQARTEAF
TRBJ2-1,TRBV12-3/TRBV12-4,many,ASSFAATWNEQF
TRBJ1-2,TRBV12-3/TRBV12-4,many,ASSRLGAGGYT
TRBJ2-1,TRBV5-1,many,ASSWGVHEQF
TRBJ1-1,TRBV4-2,many,ASSQDGGEGTEAF
TRBJ2-2,TRBV10-3,many,AISERRTGQNTGELF
TRBJ2-7,TRBV6-5,-,ASSKSGPSFQY
TRBJ2-5,TRBV20-1,medium-sized,SAREWSGTQY
TRBJ2-7,TRBV5-1,many,ASSPTLSYEQY
TRBJ1-1,TRBV6-6,many,ASSSRGKNTEAF
TRBJ2-3,TRBV20-1,many,SAPPGGDLFTDTQY
TRBJ2-7,TRBV20-1,many,SARGVGGIGQY
TRBJ2-2,TRBV5-1,many,ASSSGMTGTGELF
TRBJ2-7,TRBV10-2,many,ASAPGNEQY